Below are 3 T cell receptor beta chains sequenced from a single sample in a study of blood T cell repertoires in COVID-19. The table came from immunoSEQ multiplex PCR; TCRdb's copy has only in-frame clones and leaves some out. The sample carries 350,000 to 400,000 clones, approximately 90% recorded once. Sequencing used PBMCs or T cells enriched from blood (not recorded which). All receptors come from a woman between 40 and 55 years old who had been exposed to COVID-19.

The genes are TRBV5-4 and TRBJ2-5; 8 bases are a match to TRBD2. The CDR3 has 17 amino acids. Germline lookup yields CDR1 SGHNT and CDR2 YYREEE (reference sequence). J gave up 4 bases and V 0 bases, and 11 bases lay outside the gene matches. The CDR3 DNA sequence: TGTGCCAGCAGCTTGGGGGGACTAGTAATTTCGGGAGAGACCCAGTACTTC. This codes for CASSLGGLVISGETQYF.

V gene TRBV6-5 combines with J gene TRBJ1-4; D is possibly TRBD1 (6 bases). The CDR3 sequence is 14 residues long. Germline assignment: CDR1 MNHEY and CDR2 SVGAGI. Trimming took 8 bases from V and 4 from J, leaving 14 bases between them. The CDR3 DNA reads as TGTGCCAGCCGGCTAACAGGGCTTAATGAAAAACTGTTTTTT. Its protein product is CASRLTGLNEKLFF.

This chain links TRBV7-3 with TRBJ2-7, with 7 nucleotides matching TRBD1. Per germline, CDR1 SGHTA and CDR2 FQGTGA. This CDR3 has 15 residues. The trim removed 5 bases at V and 2 bases at J, leaving 9 bases unmatched. Here the CDR3 DNA reads TGTGCCAGCAGCCCACAGACAGGGTCTACCTACGAGCAGTACTTC. The encoded protein is CASSPQTGSTYEQYF.